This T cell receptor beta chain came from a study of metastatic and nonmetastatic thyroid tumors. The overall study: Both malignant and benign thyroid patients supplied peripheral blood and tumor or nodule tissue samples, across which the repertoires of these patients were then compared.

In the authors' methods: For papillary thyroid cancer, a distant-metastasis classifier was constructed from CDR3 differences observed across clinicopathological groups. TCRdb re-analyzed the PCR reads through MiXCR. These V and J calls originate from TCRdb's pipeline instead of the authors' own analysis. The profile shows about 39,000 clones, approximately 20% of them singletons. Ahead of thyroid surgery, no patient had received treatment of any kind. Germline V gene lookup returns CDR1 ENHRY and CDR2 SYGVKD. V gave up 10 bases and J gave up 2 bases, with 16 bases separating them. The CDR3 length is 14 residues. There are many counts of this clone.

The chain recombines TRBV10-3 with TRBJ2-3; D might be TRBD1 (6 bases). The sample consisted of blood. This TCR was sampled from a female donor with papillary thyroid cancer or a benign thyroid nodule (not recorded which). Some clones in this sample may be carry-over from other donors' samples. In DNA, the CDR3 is TGTGCCACCTCTTTACAGGGAGACACAGATACGCAGTATTTT. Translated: CATSLQGDTDTQYF.